This entry is about one T cell receptor beta chain. Its specificity is unknown. This entry comes from a study of cytomegalovirus exposure and HLA in healthy donors. Whole-study findings and limits: Earlier analysis found most TCR beta V segments productive about 87% or about 30% of the time.

The CDR3 is 13 amino acids. V lost 6 bases to trimming and J lost 4 bases, with 13 bases between them. CDR1 is MNHNS and CDR2 is SASEGT in the germline V gene. 13 Jbeta primers and 60 Vbeta primers were used for the PCR. As originally analysed: An analysis that came later counted 80 million or so unique TCR beta chains, roughly 11 million shared. The method was immunoSEQ multiplex PCR; TCRdb's version includes in-frame clones alone and lacks a portion of them. The V and J calls and the clone size are those of that table, but D and trimming were determined from the DNA. The data contain tens of thousands of clones, less than 80% of them singletons.

This TCR was recovered from a man aged 40-55 years in good health and CMV-seropositive. This rearrangement joins TRBV6-1 to TRBJ2-7, with D possibly TRBD1 on 6 matching bases. Sequenced input: PBMCs. The CDR3 nucleotides read TGTGCCAGCAGGACAGGACAAGGGTACGAGCAGTACTTC. Translating gives CASRTGQGYEQYF.